One TCR beta chain is described in this entry. This entry comes from a study of blood T cell repertoires in COVID-19. Study-wide context: Specimens from acute and convalescent COVID-19 originated in the United States, Italy and Spain. PBMCs, B-cell-depleted T cells, or T cells provided the cDNA or gDNA that made up the material.

Under the authors' procedure: Reference gene primers were amplified, and this amplification served to estimate nucleated cell counts. Libraries were prepared by immunoSEQ multiplex PCR; TCRdb keeps only in-frame clonotypes and omits some of them. That table supplies the V and J calls and clone size; D and trimming were determined from the DNA. Found here are under 500,000 clones, around 87% of them singletons; the top ten hold 0.9% to 1.2%. CDR1 and CDR2 from the germline V gene are LNHDA and SQIVND (reference sequence). The CDR3 sequence is 15 residues long. Deletions cut 5 bases from V and 1 base from J, with 15 bases between. Participants' reported clinical history set cohort assignment.

The chain uses TRBV19 and TRBJ2-7; possible D gene TRBD2, 6 bases. The TCR was taken from a man aged 25 to 45 who had recovered from COVID-19. Sequencing was carried out using PBMCs or T cells enriched from blood (not recorded which). This CDR3 reads CASSARRARSYEQYF. Written as DNA, the CDR3 is TGTGCCAGTAGTGCCCGGAGGGCCCGATCCTACGAGCAGTACTTC.